This TCR beta chain was observed in a study of Ad26.COV2.S vaccination and SARS-CoV-2 variants. Overall study context: Ad26.COV2.S shots went into the muscle once or twice, 56 days apart.

Treatment reported: over 15 received Ad26.COV2.S at low or high dose, single or two shots; roughly 5 received placebo; per-sample allocation not given. Samples came from day 63 after the first vaccine or placebo injection. Regarding the study as a whole: Vaccine and placebo recipients had comparable breadth of non-spike TCRs.

The repertoire was sequenced with immunoSEQ multiplex PCR; TCRdb's copy has only in-frame clones and lacks some. The profile shows 300,000 to 400,000 clones, around 86% of them singletons. In regard to this clone: As yet, its antigen is unknown.

After removal of 5 bases from V and 3 bases from J, the junction contained 4 bases not matched to a gene. CDR1 is SNHLY, CDR2 FYNNEI, per germline. The CDR3 spans 13 residues. The TCR originated in a person between 18 and 60 years old who received the Ad26.COV2.S COVID-19 vaccine or a placebo. Sequencing was performed on peripheral blood, taken in a trial of Ad26.COV2.S vaccine versus placebo. This chain joins TRBV2 and TRBJ2-7, with 7 positions matching TRBD1. The CDR3 here is CASSWDRLYEQYF. Here the CDR3 DNA reads TGTGCCAGCAGTTGGGACAGACTCTACGAGCAGTACTTC. Complete variable domain (other parts from reference TRBV2 and TRBJ2-7): EPEVTQTPSHQVTQMGQEVILRCVPISNHLYFYWYRQILGQKVEFLVSFYNNEISEKSEIFDDQFSVERPDGSNFTLKIRSTKLEDSAMYFCASSWDRLYEQYFGPGTRLTVT.